This entry describes one T cell receptor (beta chain). This entry is derived from a study of blood T cell repertoires in COVID-19. Study at large: Samples taken during acute and convalescent COVID-19 were collected in the United States, Italy and Spain.

How the authors handled the data: Amplifying reference gene primers gave estimates of nucleated cell counts. The protocol was immunoSEQ multiplex PCR, while the TCRdb copy is restricted to in-frame clones and leaves out a portion. V, J and clone size derive from that table, while D and trimming were established from the DNA sequence. The sample consists of 450,000 to 500,000 clones, approximately 83% of them appearing once. V lost 3 bases and J 0 bases, leaving 12 bases between the germline ends. In germline, CDR1 is LNHNV, CDR2 YYDKDF (reference sequence). The CDR3 loop spans 16 amino acids. V usage is TRBV15 and J usage is TRBJ2-1, with a weak D call TRBD1 (5 bases). The source is a human donor in a cohort sampled during active COVID-19. The material sequenced was peripheral blood. The CDR3 region is CATSSGRGSSYNEQFF. The CDR3 nucleotides are TGTGCCACCAGCAGTGGAAGGGGTAGCTCCTACAATGAGCAGTTCTTC.